This T cell receptor beta chain was identified during a study of T-cell reconstitution after alpha-beta-depleted transplantation in children. A TCRbeta library incorporating unique molecular identifiers was prepared. A single record per CDR3 protein comes from TCRdb applying MiXCR to the PCR reads. The table records about a million distinct CDR3 sequences, about 29% of them present only once. This clonotype was observed a single time. V was clipped by 6 bases and J by 4 bases; unmatched bases: 3. This CDR3 comprises 13 residues. The sequence was collected from a boy younger than two who had a stem cell transplant for SCID, so the T cells may come from the graft donor. Sequenced here: PBMCs, mostly from graft donor cells, sampled 360 days after TCRalphabeta/CD19-depleted stem cell transplant. The chain is built from TRBV12-3 or TRBV12-4 and TRBJ1-1; TRBD1 matches 9 bases. CDR3 loop: CASRTTGGTEAFF. The CDR3 nucleotides are TGTGCCAGCAGGACGACAGGGGGCACTGAAGCTTTCTTT.